A selection of T cell receptor beta chains follows, all from one sample in a study of blood T cell repertoires in COVID-19. TCRdb keeps only in-frame clones here, not all; method: immunoSEQ multiplex PCR. The sample lists about 170,000 clones; less than 85% were seen once. The sequencing sample was made of peripheral blood. Source of these receptors: a human donor with acute or convalescent COVID-19. The donor label of this sample is uncertain. The CDR3 runs from the conserved cysteine through the conserved F or W. Each record gives: J gene, V gene, D gene, clone size, CDR3 protein, CDR3 DNA. D genes are given only for firm matches. A clone size is listed for some rows: how often the clone was seen (once, few, many), or a class if it is expanded.

>TRBJ1-2|TRBV7-9|TRBD1|.
CASSQGALGGYTF
TGTGCCAGCAGCCAGGGGGCCTTAGGGGGCTACACCTTC
>TRBJ2-3|TRBV18|TRBD2|.
CASSQLAGVTDTQYF
TGTGCCAGCTCACAACTAGCGGGGGTTACAGATACGCAGTATTTT
>TRBJ1-2|TRBV6-1|TRBD1|.
CASSEVGTVDPGGYTF
TGTGCCAGCAGTGAAGTCGGGACAGTGGACCCCGGTGGCTACACCTTC
>TRBJ2-1|TRBV12-5|.|.
CASGGRASSYNEQFF
TGTGCTAGTGGGGGCAGGGCGAGCTCCTACAATGAGCAGTTCTTC
>TRBJ1-1|TRBV18|.|few
CASSIVRENTEAFF
TGTGCCAGCTCAATTGTCCGGGAGAACACTGAAGCTTTCTTT
>TRBJ1-5|TRBV3-1/TRBV3-2|.|.
CASSWGAGNQPQHF
TGTGCCAGCAGCTGGGGAGCAGGCAATCAGCCCCAGCATTTT
>TRBJ2-7|TRBV5-1|.|.
CASSLSPSTYEQYF
TGCGCCAGCAGCTTGAGCCCTAGCACCTACGAGCAGTACTTC
>TRBJ1-6|TRBV30|.|.
CAWSVQRLNSPLHF
TGTGCCTGGAGTGTGCAGCGGTTGAATTCACCCCTCCACTTT
>TRBJ1-2|TRBV12-5|TRBD1|.
CASGSDRDYGYTF
TGTGCTAGTGGTTCGGACAGGGACTATGGCTACACCTTC
>TRBJ2-7|TRBV15|TRBD2|.
CATSREGGGAYEQYF
TGTGCCACCAGCAGAGAGGGCGGGGGGGCCTACGAGCAGTACTTC
>TRBJ2-7|TRBV6-1|TRBD1|.
CASSETKGQAHEQYF
TGTGCCAGCAGTGAGACTAAGGGACAGGCCCACGAGCAGTACTTC
>TRBJ1-5|TRBV6-2/TRBV6-3|.|.
CASTPWAGNQPQHF
TGTGCCAGCACCCCGTGGGCAGGCAATCAGCCCCAGCATTTT
>TRBJ1-5|TRBV12-3/TRBV12-4|.|.
CASSFGRRQPQHF
TGTGCCAGCAGTTTTGGGAGGCGGCAGCCCCAGCATTTT
>TRBJ1-4|TRBV11-3|TRBD1|.
CASSRTGGAGDEKLFF
TGTGCCAGCAGCAGGACAGGGGGCGCAGGGGATGAAAAACTGTTTTTT
>TRBJ2-1|TRBV6-5|.|.
CASSQTQGREQFF
TGTGCCAGCAGCCAAACACAGGGTCGTGAGCAGTTCTTC
>TRBJ2-7|TRBV5-1|TRBD1|few
CASGTGDPYEQYF
TGCGCCAGCGGCACAGGGGACCCCTACGAGCAGTACTTC
>TRBJ1-2|TRBV28|TRBD1|.
CASSIPMGQRNYGYTF
TGTGCCAGCAGTATCCCCATGGGACAGCGAAACTATGGCTACACCTTC
>TRBJ2-1|TRBV5-1|TRBD1|.
CASSYMDRPYNEQFF
TGCGCCAGCAGCTACATGGACAGGCCTTACAATGAGCAGTTCTTC
>TRBJ1-5|TRBV7-3|.|.
CASSLIVLVSGGGQPQHF
TGTGCCAGCAGCTTAATTGTTTTGGTTAGTGGGGGAGGGCAGCCCCAGCATTTT
>TRBJ2-7|TRBV4-3|TRBD1|.
CASSQGTGEIYEQYF
TGCGCCAGCAGCCAAGGAACAGGGGAAATCTACGAGCAGTACTTC
>TRBJ1-2|TRBV24-1|TRBD1|few
CATSASDREDGYTF
TGTGCCACCAGTGCCTCGGACAGGGAAGATGGCTACACCTTC
>TRBJ1-6|TRBV15|.|once
CATSNSRTVGSPLHF
TGTGCCACCAGCAATTCGAGAACAGTCGGATCACCCCTCCACTTT
>TRBJ2-5|TRBV7-3|.|.
CASKVSETQYF
TGTGCCAGCAAAGTAAGCGAGACCCAGTACTTC
>TRBJ2-2|TRBV4-3|.|.
CASSQYSGMNTGELFF
TGCGCCAGCAGCCAATACTCAGGGATGAACACCGGGGAGCTGTTTTTT
>TRBJ2-1|TRBV29-1|.|.
CSVLLALSYNEQFF
TGCAGCGTTCTTCTAGCCCTCTCCTACAATGAGCAGTTCTTC
>TRBJ2-7|TRBV4-2|TRBD2|.
CASSQVLRGGSYEQYF
TGTGCCAGCAGCCAAGTATTACGGGGGGGCTCGTACGAGCAGTACTTC
>TRBJ2-2|TRBV6-1|.|.
CASSVGRLTGTGELFF
TGTGCCAGCAGTGTCGGGAGACTAACCGGAACCGGGGAGCTGTTTTTT
>TRBJ1-3|TRBV5-8|.|.
CASSLVRESSGNTIYF
TGTGCCAGCAGCTTGGTGCGGGAATCGTCGGGAAACACCATATATTTT
>TRBJ2-7|TRBV6-5|.|.
CASIGQTATYEQYF
TGTGCCAGCATCGGACAGACGGCTACCTACGAGCAGTACTTC
>TRBJ1-4|TRBV10-3|.|.
CAISSGQTNEKLFF
TGTGCCATCAGTAGCGGACAGACTAATGAAAAACTGTTTTTT
>TRBJ2-7|TRBV11-2|.|.
CASSLAGTTNEQYF
TGTGCCAGCAGCTTAGCCGGGACAACCAACGAGCAGTACTTC
>TRBJ2-7|TRBV10-1|.|.
CASSDRRAYEQYF
TGCGCCAGCAGTGACCGACGGGCCTACGAGCAGTACTTC
>TRBJ2-2|TRBV7-3|.|.
CASSLRPDRNTGELFF
TGTGCCAGCAGCCTACGCCCGGACAGGAACACCGGGGAGCTGTTTTTT
>TRBJ1-3|TRBV6-5|.|.
CASSFTGAGNTIYF
TGTGCCAGCAGTTTTACAGGCGCTGGAAACACCATATATTTT
>TRBJ1-1|TRBV4-3|TRBD1|.
CASSQAQGAGTEAFF
TGCGCCAGCAGCCAAGCTCAGGGGGCAGGAACTGAAGCTTTCTTT
>TRBJ1-2|TRBV20-1|.|.
CSARKALGYTF
TGCAGTGCTAGGAAAGCCTTGGGCTACACCTTC